This T cell receptor beta chain was sequenced during a study of T cells in localized non-small cell lung cancer. Study results and limitations: Heterogeneity is still possible, as just one tumor region was sequenced. There was higher T cell clonality in uninvolved adjacent lung than in tumor, and it was highest there. Adjacent lung tissue had a median roughly 52 of the top 100 clones found in the tumor.

Produced via immunoSEQ multiplex PCR; TCRdb's table is partial and in-frame only. The sample contains some 2,200 clones, approximately 33% of which appear only once. Harvested at least 2 cm beyond the tumor margin, adjacent lung showed no atypia. This clone is labeled as medium-sized. Its antigen is not known. This CDR3 region has 13 residues. V was pared by 7 bases and J by 6 bases, with 17 bases between. Germline V gene lookup returns CDR1 SGHTS and CDR2 YDEGEE. The receptor was derived from a female donor over 55 with stage I squamous cell lung carcinoma. The gene calls are TRBV5-8 and TRBJ2-7; D is unclear. The sequenced sample was normal lung tissue next to the tumor, obtained before any cancer treatment. CDR3 sequence (DNA): TGTGCCAGCGGACCGGTTCGGGTAAGCGAGCAGTACTTC. Protein sequence: CASGPVRVSEQYF.